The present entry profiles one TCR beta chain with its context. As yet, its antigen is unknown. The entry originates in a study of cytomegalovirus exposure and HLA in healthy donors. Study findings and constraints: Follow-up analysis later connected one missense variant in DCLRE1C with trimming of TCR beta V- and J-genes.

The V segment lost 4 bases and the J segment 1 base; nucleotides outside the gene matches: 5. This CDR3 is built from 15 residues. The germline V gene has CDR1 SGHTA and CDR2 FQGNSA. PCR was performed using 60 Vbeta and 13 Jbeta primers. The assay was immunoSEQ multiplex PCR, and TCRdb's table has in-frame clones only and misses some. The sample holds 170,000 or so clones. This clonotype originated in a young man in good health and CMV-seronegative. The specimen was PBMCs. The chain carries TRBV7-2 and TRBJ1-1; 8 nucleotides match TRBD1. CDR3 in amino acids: CASSSAGTGNTEAFF. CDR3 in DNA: TGTGCCAGCAGCTCCGCCGGGACAGGGAACACTGAAGCTTTCTTT.